These 25 T cell receptor beta chains came from one sample sequenced in a study of blood T cell repertoires in COVID-19 (dated by TCRdb to the early 2020s). The method behind the library was the immunoSEQ multiplex PCR assay. Drawn from immuneACCESS, this table holds only the in-frame rearrangements with V and J called that TCRdb kept. Clones are partly lost; checked studies trace under half to an unresolved V gene and leave the rest unexplained. The sample contains 250,000 or so clones, roughly 90% of them found a single time. The top ten constitute roughly 0.8% of the sample. The material sequenced was peripheral blood. Receptors originate from a woman aged 25 to 39 with acute or convalescent COVID-19.

The rearrangement links TRBV30 to TRBJ2-1, with TRBD2 identical over 7 bases. The J segment lost 7 bases and the V segment lost 1 base, leaving 1 base of the junction unmatched. Germline assignment: CDR1 GTSNPN and CDR2 SVGIG (reference sequence). The CDR3 has 12 amino acids. The CDR3 spells CAWSEAGNEQFF. Here the CDR3 DNA reads TGTGCCTGGAGTGAAGCGGGGAATGAGCAGTTCTTC.

The genes are TRBV2 and TRBJ2-1; 8 bases line up with TRBD2. CDR1 is SNHLY and CDR2 is FYNNEI in the germline V gene. The CDR3 is 15 residues long. The ends lost 6 bases at V and 2 bases at J; junction bases unmatched: 6. CDR3 in DNA: TGTGCCAGCAGGAGTCCGGGACTAGCCTACAATGAGCAGTTCTTC. It specifies CASRSPGLAYNEQFF.

The rearrangement joins TRBV5-4 to TRBJ2-5; D is unresolved. Trimming left V 0 bases short and J 3 bases short, with 9 bases between. The CDR3 loop spans 14 amino acids. Germline V gene sequence: CDR1 SGHNT, CDR2 YYREEE (reference sequence). The CDR3 loop reads CASSLVARKETQYF. The DNA for the CDR3 is TGTGCCAGCAGCTTGGTTGCCAGAAAAGAGACCCAGTACTTC.

The chain has TRBV6-4 and TRBJ2-1; D not resolved. The V end was cut by 6 bases, the J end by 4 bases, with 16 bases between. Germline V gene sequence: CDR1 MRHNA, CDR2 SNTAGT. This CDR3 comprises 15 residues. CDR3 residues: CASREKRLPYNEQFF. As DNA, the CDR3 is TGTGCCAGCAGGGAAAAGCGTTTACCTTACAATGAGCAGTTCTTC.

This clone was observed a few times. This chain joins TRBV24-1 and TRBJ1-2; D possibly corresponds to TRBD1 (5 bases). V was pared by 3 bases and J by 7 bases, with 14 bases between. The CDR3 has 14 amino acids. The germline V gene has CDR1 KGHDR and CDR2 SFDVKD. CDR3 region: CATSDAGRGVGYTF. CDR3 DNA: TGTGCCACCAGTGATGCCGGTCGGGGGGTTGGCTACACCTTC.

The CDR3 DNA reads TGTGCCAGCAGTGAAACAGTCCCCGGGGGGCCCCAGCATTTT. Its translation: CASSETVPGGPQHF. This chain uses TRBV25-1 with TRBJ1-5; D is perhaps TRBD1 (5 bases). V was pared by 2 bases and J by 9 bases, with 14 bases between. The CDR3 has 14 amino acids. Germline lookup yields CDR1 MGHDK and CDR2 SYGVNS. The variable domain in full, with the rest retrieved from reference TRBV25-1 and TRBJ1-5, is EADIYQTPRYLVIGTGKKITLECSQTMGHDKMYWYQQDPGMELHLIHYSYGVNSTEKGDLSSESTVSRIRTEHFPLTLESARPSHTSQYLCASSETVPGGPQHFGDGTRLSIL.

The chain employs TRBV19 and TRBJ2-3; 8 positions agree with TRBD2. Germline CDR1 reads LNHDA; CDR2 reads SQIVND (reference sequence). V shed 2 bases and J 1 base; nucleotides not matched to a gene: 2. This CDR3 has 15 residues. The CDR3 here is CASSILAGGTDTQYF. Here the CDR3 DNA reads TGTGCCAGTAGTATACTAGCGGGCGGCACAGATACGCAGTATTTT.

This clone showed up just once. The J gene is TRBJ2-5, the V gene TRBV5-1; 8 nucleotides align to TRBD2. With 0 bases clipped from V and 3 bases from J, the junction kept 4 bases outside the gene matches. Germline assignment: CDR1 SGHRS and CDR2 YFSETQ. This CDR3 comprises 15 residues. CDR3 amino acids: CASSLGVAGKETQYF. Written as DNA, the CDR3 is TGCGCCAGCAGCTTGGGCGTAGCGGGGAAAGAGACCCAGTACTTC.

The CDR3 is CAIMGSVGVTDTQYF. In nucleotides, the CDR3 is TGTGCCATCATGGGGTCGGTGGGAGTAACAGATACGCAGTATTTT. The V and J genes are TRBV10-3 and TRBJ2-3; D is perhaps TRBD2 (5 bases). The length of the CDR3 is 15 residues. V lost 7 bases, J lost 3 bases, and 17 bases lay in between. Germline CDR1 reads ENHRY; CDR2 reads SYGVKD.

The gene calls are TRBV6-5 and TRBJ2-4, with 7 bases aligning to TRBD1. CDR1 and CDR2 from the germline V gene are MNHEY and SVGAGI. The CDR3 length is 14 residues. The V segment lost 3 bases and the J segment 7 bases; nucleotides outside the gene matches: 6. The CDR3, as DNA: TGTGCCAGCAGTTATGACAGGGATGTGAACATTCAGTACTTC. Encoded protein: CASSYDRDVNIQYF.

This clone came up once. The chain has TRBV24-1 and TRBJ2-3; D is unclear. Germline assignment: CDR1 KGHDR and CDR2 SFDVKD. This CDR3 has 13 residues. V shed 9 bases and J shed 3 bases, with 12 bases lying between them. CDR3 region: CATSSLRTDTQYF. Here the CDR3 DNA reads TGTGCCACCTCTTCCCTTCGTACAGATACGCAGTATTTT.

The rearrangement uses TRBV27 and TRBJ2-2, with D maybe TRBD2 (6 bases). Per germline, CDR1 MNHEY and CDR2 SMNVEV (reference sequence). Trimming removed 8 bases from V and 6 bases from J, with 19 bases in between. This CDR3 contains 15 residues. CDR3 sequence reads: CASAIGPGGPGELFF. CDR3 bases: TGTGCCAGCGCTATCGGGCCCGGGGGTCCCGGGGAGCTGTTTTTT.

This clone was seen a few times. The rearrangement uses TRBV10-3 and TRBJ2-2; D call uncertain. With 3 bases removed from V and 1 base from J, the gap between germline ends came to 12 bases. The length of the CDR3 is 16 residues. The V gene's germline CDR1 is ENHRY and CDR2 SYGVKD. The CDR3 spells CAISDLSHLNTGELFF. The CDR3 DNA follows: TGTGCCATCAGTGATCTGAGTCATCTGAACACCGGGGAGCTGTTTTTT.

The rearrangement uses TRBV10-2 and TRBJ1-3; 8 bases are a match to TRBD1. After removal of 3 bases from V and 0 bases from J, the junction contained 4 bases not matched to a gene. The CDR3 is 16 residues long. Germline V CDR1 and CDR2: WSHSY, SAAADI. CDR3 sequence: CASSDWTGSSGNTIYF. CDR3 nucleotides: TGCGCCAGCAGTGATTGGACAGGGAGCTCTGGAAACACCATATATTTT.

The rearrangement links TRBV5-1 to TRBJ2-2; 8 nucleotides line up with TRBD1. Germline trimming cut 1 base from V and 10 bases from J; bases unmatched to any gene: 6. Germline-derived CDR1 and CDR2 are SGHRS and YFSETQ. The CDR3 has 14 amino acids. The CDR3 DNA reads TGCGCCAGCAGCTTGACGACAGGGGCTGTGGAGCTGTTTTTT. This encodes CASSLTTGAVELFF.

This clone came up a few times. This sequence joins TRBV10-3 and TRBJ2-1; 9 bases fit TRBD2. Germline-derived CDR1 and CDR2 are ENHRY and SYGVKD. Losses at the gene ends were 0 bases for V and 0 bases for J; bases not matched to a gene: 6. This CDR3 contains 18 residues. The CDR3 region has the DNA TGTGCCATCAGTGAGTCGCTTTCTAGCGGGGTCTCCTACAATGAGCAGTTCTTC. It codes for CAISESLSSGVSYNEQFF.

The rearrangement links TRBV7-9 to TRBJ1-1, with no clear D. Trimming pared 5 bases from V and 2 bases from J, leaving 9 bases between. Germline assignment: CDR1 SEHNR and CDR2 FQNEAQ (reference sequence). The CDR3 extends over 13 amino acids. The CDR3: CASSPAGNTEAFF. DNA for the CDR3: TGTGCCAGCAGCCCCGCGGGCAACACTGAAGCTTTCTTT.

This chain links TRBV7-2 with TRBJ2-3, with D unresolved. This CDR3 spans 12 amino acids. Germline-derived CDR1 and CDR2 are SGHTA and FQGNSA. Trimming removed 4 bases from V and 4 bases from J, with 6 bases in between. CDR3 residues: CASSSLPDTQYF. In DNA, the CDR3 is TGTGCCAGCAGCTCCCTCCCAGATACGCAGTATTTT.

The V gene is TRBV24-1, the J gene TRBJ2-2; maybe TRBD2 (6 bases). Trimming removed 8 bases at V and 5 bases at J, with 14 bases between. CDR3 length: 14 residues. Germline loops: CDR1 KGHDR, CDR2 SFDVKD. This chain's CDR3 is CATTDGGRTGELFF. Written as DNA, the CDR3 is TGTGCCACCACCGACGGGGGAAGGACCGGGGAGCTGTTTTTT.

J is TRBJ2-7 and V is TRBV29-1, with 11 bases matching TRBD2. V shed 7 bases and J 7 bases; nucleotides not matched to a gene: 12. This CDR3 spans 14 amino acids. The germline gives CDR1 SQVTM, CDR2 ANQGSEA. The CDR3 sequence: CSAKLAGEPWEQYF. CDR3 nucleotide sequence: TGCAGCGCCAAACTAGCGGGGGAACCCTGGGAGCAGTACTTC.

The genes are TRBV7-3 and TRBJ2-1, with 7 bases fitting TRBD1. In germline, CDR1 is SGHTA, CDR2 FQGTGA. J was trimmed by 3 bases and V by 8 bases; bases with no gene match: 1. The CDR3 sequence is 12 residues long. The CDR3: CASGDSYNEQFF. Written as DNA, the CDR3 is TGTGCCAGCGGGGACAGCTACAATGAGCAGTTCTTC.

This chain joins TRBV10-3 and TRBJ2-2; TRBD1 matches 8 bases. This CDR3 spans 16 amino acids. V lost 6 bases, J lost 11 bases, and 17 bases stayed unmatched. Looked up from germline, CDR1 is ENHRY and CDR2 is SYGVKD. The CDR3 nucleotides read TGTGCCATCAGCCCCATTTTACAGGGGGGTTTGGTCGAGCTGTTTTTT. Encoded protein: CAISPILQGGLVELFF.

This chain connects TRBV12-3 or TRBV12-4 to TRBJ1-2; D gene uncertain. CDR3 length: 13 amino acids. V dropped 4 bases and J dropped 6 bases, with 12 bases sitting between them. The CDR3 loop reads CASSSALRNGYTF. The CDR3, as DNA: TGTGCCAGCAGTTCGGCTCTGCGGAATGGCTACACCTTC.

The chain couples TRBV14 to TRBJ2-3; maybe TRBD2 (6 bases). Per germline, CDR1 SGHDN and CDR2 FVKESK. Trimming took 3 bases from V and 2 from J, leaving 18 bases between them. This CDR3 spans 17 amino acids. CDR3: CASSQITSLTLTDTQYF. CDR3 in DNA: TGTGCCAGCAGCCAGATCACTAGCCTAACCCTCACAGATACGCAGTATTTT.

The J gene is TRBJ2-7, the V gene TRBV7-2; 7 bases map to TRBD1. The V gene's germline CDR1 is SGHTA and CDR2 FQGNSA. V lost 1 base to trimming and J lost 4 bases; unmatched junction nucleotides: 7. CDR3 length equals 15 residues. The CDR3 reads CASSLGDRATYEQYF. Written as DNA, the CDR3 is TGTGCCAGCAGCTTAGGTGACAGGGCGACTTACGAGCAGTACTTC.